The 10 T cell receptor beta chains below all came from one sample that was sequenced in a study of T cell responses to AZD1222 COVID-19 vaccine. The data were produced by immunoSEQ multiplex PCR, yet TCRdb's version contains in-frame clones alone and is incomplete. The sample has under 200,000 clones; about 92% are singletons. The source was peripheral blood, collected on day 0 of AZD1222 vaccination. The origin of the receptors is an adult in good health.

This clone came up once. The J gene is TRBJ1-6, the V gene TRBV6-1; D is ambiguous. The CDR3 sequence is 11 residues long. Per the germline V gene, CDR1 is MNHNS and CDR2 is SASEGT. V was shortened by 1 base and J by 9 bases, with 1 base between the two germline ends. DNA of the CDR3: TGTGCCAGCAGTGAAGTTTCACCCCTCCACTTT. This gives the protein CASSEVSPLHF.

The genes are TRBV14 and TRBJ1-6, with TRBD1 matching over 8 bases. V lost 7 bases and J lost 7; bases outside the gene matches: 3. CDR1 is SGHDN, CDR2 FVKESK, per germline. CDR3 length: 13 residues. The CDR3 reads CASNPGGNSPLHF. In DNA form, the CDR3 reads TGTGCCAGCAATCCAGGGGGCAATTCACCCCTCCACTTT.

The chain combines TRBV6-5 with TRBJ1-2; D is possibly TRBD1 (6 bases). V gave up 4 bases and J gave up 1 base, with 16 bases separating them. CDR1 and CDR2 (germline): MNHEY, SVGAGI. CDR3 size: 16 residues. The CDR3 here is CASSLGGTKLNYGYTF. In DNA form, the CDR3 reads TGTGCCAGCAGTTTGGGAGGGACAAAACTTAACTATGGCTACACCTTC.

The rearrangement joins TRBV6-1 to TRBJ1-2, with D perhaps matching TRBD1 (6 bases). The V gene's germline CDR1 is MNHNS and CDR2 SASEGT. The V and J ends lost 2 bases and 8 bases respectively, with 15 bases between them. The CDR3 sequence is 14 residues long. Here the CDR3 DNA reads TGTGCCAGCAGTGAACTGCGGGGGGCGCGAGGCTACACCTTC. Encoded protein: CASSELRGARGYTF.

This chain connects TRBV5-8 to TRBJ1-2, with 7 bases aligning to TRBD1. V shed 4 bases, J shed 3 bases, and the junction held 6 bases outside the gene matches. Germline CDR1 reads SGHTS; CDR2 reads YDEGEE. The CDR3 extends over 14 amino acids. CDR3 loop: CASSPLTGHYGYTF. The CDR3, as DNA: TGTGCCAGCAGCCCGTTGACAGGGCACTATGGCTACACCTTC.

This clone has more than one count but fewer than ten. V usage is TRBV27 and J usage is TRBJ2-7; 11 bases line up with TRBD2. CDR3 length equals 15 residues. Per germline, CDR1 MNHEY and CDR2 SMNVEV (reference sequence). With 2 bases clipped from V and 6 bases from J, the junction kept 6 bases outside the gene matches. CDR3 in amino acids: CASSLASGRLAEQYF. The CDR3 nucleotides are TGTGCCAGCAGTTTAGCTAGCGGGAGGTTGGCCGAGCAGTACTTC.

The V call is TRBV7-9, the J call TRBJ1-2; weak D call: TRBD1 (6 bases). Trimming removed 1 base at V and 2 bases at J, with 14 bases between. Germline values: CDR1 SEHNR, CDR2 FQNEAQ (reference sequence). The length of the CDR3 is 16 residues. The CDR3 DNA sequence: TGTGCCAGCAGCTTAGACGCGACAGGTTCAAACTATGGCTACACCTTC. Translated: CASSLDATGSNYGYTF.

This clone was picked up one time. V is TRBV7-2 and J is TRBJ2-7; D remains ambiguous. This CDR3 contains 15 residues. The germline CDR1 and CDR2 sequences are SGHTA and FQGNSA. The germline V and J ends were trimmed by 1 base and 1 base, with 11 bases remaining between them. CDR3 nucleotide sequence: TGTGCCAGCAGCTTAGGGATTAGTAGGTCCTACGAGCAGTACTTC. It yields the protein CASSLGISRSYEQYF.

The chain couples TRBV11-3 to TRBJ2-1; D may be TRBD1 or TRBD2 (5 bases each). Trimming cost V 5 bases and J 5 bases, with 16 bases left between them. This CDR3 comprises 15 residues. Germline loops: CDR1 SGHNT, CDR2 YENEEA. The CDR3 DNA sequence: TGTGCCAGCAGCCCCGGCAGGTTGGGGGACAATGAGCAGTTCTTC. Its translation is CASSPGRLGDNEQFF.

V is TRBV19 and J is TRBJ1-5; a weak D match, TRBD1 (5 bases). Germline V gene data show CDR1 as LNHDA and CDR2 as SQIVND (reference sequence). The CDR3 runs to 16 residues. Trimming stripped 5 bases from V and 5 bases from J, with 19 bases between. Written as DNA, the CDR3 is TGTGCCAGTAGTTTAAGGGGTGAGGGCCGGGATCAGCCCCAGCATTTT. It yields the protein CASSLRGEGRDQPQHF. The variable domain in full, with the rest retrieved from reference TRBV19 and TRBJ1-5, is DGGITQSPKYLFRKEGQNVTLSCEQNLNHDAMYWYRQDPGQGLRLIYYSQIVNDFQKGDIAEGYSVSREKKESFPLTVTSAQKNPTAFYLCASSLRGEGRDQPQHFGDGTRLSIL.